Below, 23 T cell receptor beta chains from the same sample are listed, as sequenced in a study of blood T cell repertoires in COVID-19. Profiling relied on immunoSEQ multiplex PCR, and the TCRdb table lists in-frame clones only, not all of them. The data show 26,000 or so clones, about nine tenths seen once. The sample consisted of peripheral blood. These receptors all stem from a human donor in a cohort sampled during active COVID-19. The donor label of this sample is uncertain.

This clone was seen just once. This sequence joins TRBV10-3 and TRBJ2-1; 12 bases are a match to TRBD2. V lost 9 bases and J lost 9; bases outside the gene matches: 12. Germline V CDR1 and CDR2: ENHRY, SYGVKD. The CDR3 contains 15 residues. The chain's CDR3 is CAICGASGGEREQFF. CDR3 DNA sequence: TGTGCCATATGCGGGGCTAGCGGGGGGGAACGTGAGCAGTTCTTC.

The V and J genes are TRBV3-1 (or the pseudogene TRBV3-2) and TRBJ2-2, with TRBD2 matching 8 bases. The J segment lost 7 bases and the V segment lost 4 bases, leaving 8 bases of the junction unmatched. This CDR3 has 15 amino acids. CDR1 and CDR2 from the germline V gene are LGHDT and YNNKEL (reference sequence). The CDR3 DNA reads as TGTGCCAGCAGCCCCCGGACTAGCTTGAGCGGGGAGCTGTTTTTT. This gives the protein CASSPRTSLSGELFF.

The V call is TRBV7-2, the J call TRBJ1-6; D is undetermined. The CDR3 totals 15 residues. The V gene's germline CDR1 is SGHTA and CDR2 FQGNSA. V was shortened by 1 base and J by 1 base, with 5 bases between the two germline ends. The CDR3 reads CASSLGSSYNSPLHF. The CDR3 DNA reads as TGTGCCAGCAGCTTAGGGAGTTCCTATAATTCACCCCTCCACTTT.

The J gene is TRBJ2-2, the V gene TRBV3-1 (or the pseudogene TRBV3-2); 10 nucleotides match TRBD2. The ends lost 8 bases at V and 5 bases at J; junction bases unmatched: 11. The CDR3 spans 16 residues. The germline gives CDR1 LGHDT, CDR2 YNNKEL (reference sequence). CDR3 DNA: TGTGCCAGCCAAGATACAGCGGGGGGGCTTACCGGGGAGCTGTTTTTT. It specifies CASQDTAGGLTGELFF.

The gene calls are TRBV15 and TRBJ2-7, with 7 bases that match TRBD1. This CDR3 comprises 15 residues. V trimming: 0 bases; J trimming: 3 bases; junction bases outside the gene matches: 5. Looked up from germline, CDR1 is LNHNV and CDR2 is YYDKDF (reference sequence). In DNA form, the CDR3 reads TGTGCCACCAGCAGAGATCTAACAGGGGACTACGAGCAGTACTTC. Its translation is CATSRDLTGDYEQYF.

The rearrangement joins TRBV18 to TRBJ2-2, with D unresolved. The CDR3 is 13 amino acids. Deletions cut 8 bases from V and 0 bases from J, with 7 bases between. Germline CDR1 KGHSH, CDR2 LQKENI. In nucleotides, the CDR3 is TGTGCCAGCACAGCATCGAACACCGGGGAGCTGTTTTTT. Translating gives CASTASNTGELFF.

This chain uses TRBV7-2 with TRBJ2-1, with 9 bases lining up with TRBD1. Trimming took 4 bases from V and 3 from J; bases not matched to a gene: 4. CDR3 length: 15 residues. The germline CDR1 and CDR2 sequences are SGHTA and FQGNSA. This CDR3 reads CASSWGQGSYNEQFF. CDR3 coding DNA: TGTGCCAGCAGCTGGGGACAGGGAAGCTACAATGAGCAGTTCTTC.

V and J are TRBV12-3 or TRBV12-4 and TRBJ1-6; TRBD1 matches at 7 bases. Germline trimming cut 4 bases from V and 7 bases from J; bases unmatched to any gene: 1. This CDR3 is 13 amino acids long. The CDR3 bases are TGTGCCAGCAGTTCGGACAGGAATTCACCCCTCCACTTT. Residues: CASSSDRNSPLHF.

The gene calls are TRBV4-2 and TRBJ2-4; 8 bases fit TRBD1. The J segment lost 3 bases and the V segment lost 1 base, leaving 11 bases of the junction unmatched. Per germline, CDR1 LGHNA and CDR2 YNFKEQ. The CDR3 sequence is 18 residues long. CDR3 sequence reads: CASSQGTGQAGFKNIQYF. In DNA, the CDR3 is TGTGCCAGCAGCCAAGGAACGGGACAGGCGGGATTCAAAAACATTCAGTACTTC.

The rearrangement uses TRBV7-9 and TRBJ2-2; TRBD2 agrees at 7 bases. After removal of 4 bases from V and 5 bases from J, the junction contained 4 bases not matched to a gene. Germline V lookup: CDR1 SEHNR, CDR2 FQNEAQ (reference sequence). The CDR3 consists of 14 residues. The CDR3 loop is CASSSGGTTGELFF. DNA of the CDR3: TGTGCCAGCAGCTCGGGAGGAACTACCGGGGAGCTGTTTTTT. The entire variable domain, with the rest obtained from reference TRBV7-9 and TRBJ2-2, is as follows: DTGVSQNPRHKITKRGQNVTFRCDPISEHNRLYWYRQTLGQGPEFLTYFQNEAQLEKSRLLSDRFSAERPKGSFSTLEIQRTEQGDSAMYLCASSSGGTTGELFFGEGSRLTVL.

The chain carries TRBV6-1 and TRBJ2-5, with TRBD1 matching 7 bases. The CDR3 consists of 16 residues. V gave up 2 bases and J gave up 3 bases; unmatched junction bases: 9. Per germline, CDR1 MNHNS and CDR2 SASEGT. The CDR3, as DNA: TGTGCCAGCAGTGAATCGATCCAGGGGGTAAAAGAGACCCAGTACTTC. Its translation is CASSESIQGVKETQYF.

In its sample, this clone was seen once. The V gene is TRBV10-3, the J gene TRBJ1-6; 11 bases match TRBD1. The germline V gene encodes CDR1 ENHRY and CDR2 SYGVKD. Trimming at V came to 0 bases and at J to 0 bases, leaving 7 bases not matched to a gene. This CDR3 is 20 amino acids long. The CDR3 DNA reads TGTGCCATCAGTGAGTCGATGGACAGGGGGCCGAGCTCCTATAATTCACCCCTCCACTTT. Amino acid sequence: CAISESMDRGPSSYNSPLHF.

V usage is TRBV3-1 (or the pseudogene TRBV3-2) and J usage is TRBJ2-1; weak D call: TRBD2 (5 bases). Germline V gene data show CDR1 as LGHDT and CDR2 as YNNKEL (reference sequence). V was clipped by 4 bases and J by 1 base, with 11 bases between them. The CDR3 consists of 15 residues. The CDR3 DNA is TGTGCCAGCAGCCCCCGCGGGTTATCCTACAATGAGCAGTTCTTC. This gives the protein CASSPRGLSYNEQFF.

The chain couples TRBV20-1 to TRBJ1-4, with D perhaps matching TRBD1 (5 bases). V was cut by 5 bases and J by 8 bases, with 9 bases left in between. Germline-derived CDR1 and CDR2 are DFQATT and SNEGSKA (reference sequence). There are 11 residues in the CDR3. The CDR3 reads CSALQVEKLFF. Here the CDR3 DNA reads TGCAGTGCTCTACAGGTGGAAAAACTGTTTTTT.

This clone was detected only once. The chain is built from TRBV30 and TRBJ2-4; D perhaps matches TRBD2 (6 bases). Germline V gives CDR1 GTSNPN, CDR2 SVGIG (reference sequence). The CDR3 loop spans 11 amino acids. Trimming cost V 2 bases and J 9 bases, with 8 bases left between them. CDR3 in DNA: TGTGCCTGGAGTATCGGGGGCATTCAGTACTTC. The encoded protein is CAWSIGGIQYF.

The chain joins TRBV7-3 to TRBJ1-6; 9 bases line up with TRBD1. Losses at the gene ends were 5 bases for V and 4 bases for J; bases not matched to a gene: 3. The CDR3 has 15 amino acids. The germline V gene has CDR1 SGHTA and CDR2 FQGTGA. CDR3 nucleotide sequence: TGTGCCAGCAGCCTAGGGACAGGGTATAATTCACCCCTCCACTTT. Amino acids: CASSLGTGYNSPLHF.

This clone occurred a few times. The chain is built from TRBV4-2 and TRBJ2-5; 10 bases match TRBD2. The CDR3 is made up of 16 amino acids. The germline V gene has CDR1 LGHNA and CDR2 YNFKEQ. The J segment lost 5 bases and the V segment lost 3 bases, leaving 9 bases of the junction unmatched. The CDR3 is CASSQGGAGGQETQYF. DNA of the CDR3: TGTGCCAGCAGCCAGGGGGGAGCGGGGGGGCAGGAGACCCAGTACTTC.

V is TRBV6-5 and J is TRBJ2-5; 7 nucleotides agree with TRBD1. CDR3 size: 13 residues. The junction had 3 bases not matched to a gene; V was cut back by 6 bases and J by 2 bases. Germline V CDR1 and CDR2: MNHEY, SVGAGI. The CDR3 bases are TGTGCCAGCAGCCGGGGACAGCAAGAGACCCAGTACTTC. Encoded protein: CASSRGQQETQYF.

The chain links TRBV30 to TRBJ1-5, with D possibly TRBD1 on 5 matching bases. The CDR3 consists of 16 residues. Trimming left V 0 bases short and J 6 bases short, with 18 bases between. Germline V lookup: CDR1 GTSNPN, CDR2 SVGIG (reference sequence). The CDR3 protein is CAWSVRFGGASQPQHF. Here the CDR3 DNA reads TGTGCCTGGAGTGTTAGGTTCGGAGGGGCGAGTCAGCCCCAGCATTTT.

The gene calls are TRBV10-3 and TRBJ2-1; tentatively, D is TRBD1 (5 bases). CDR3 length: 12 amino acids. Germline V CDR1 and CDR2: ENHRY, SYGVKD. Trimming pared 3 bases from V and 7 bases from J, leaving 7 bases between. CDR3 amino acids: CAISEGANEQFF. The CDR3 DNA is TGTGCCATCAGTGAAGGGGCAAATGAGCAGTTCTTC.

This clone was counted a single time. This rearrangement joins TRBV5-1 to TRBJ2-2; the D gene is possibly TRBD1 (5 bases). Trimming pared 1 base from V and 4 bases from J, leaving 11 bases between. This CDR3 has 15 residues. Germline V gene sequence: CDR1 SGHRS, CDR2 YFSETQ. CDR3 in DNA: TGCGCCAGCAGCTTGACCCAGGGTGGCACCGGGGAGCTGTTTTTT. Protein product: CASSLTQGGTGELFF. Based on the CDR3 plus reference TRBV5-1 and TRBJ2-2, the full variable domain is KAGVTQTPRYLIKTRGQQVTLSCSPISGHRSVSWYQQTPGQGLQFLFEYFSETQRNKGNFPGRFSGRQFSNSRSEMNVSTLELGDSALYLCASSLTQGGTGELFFGEGSRLTVL.

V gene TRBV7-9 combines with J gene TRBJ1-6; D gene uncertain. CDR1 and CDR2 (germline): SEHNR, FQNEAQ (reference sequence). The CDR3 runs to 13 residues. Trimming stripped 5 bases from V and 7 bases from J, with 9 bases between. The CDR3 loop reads CASSELTNSPLHF. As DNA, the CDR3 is TGTGCCAGCAGCGAGCTGACAAATTCACCCCTCCACTTT.

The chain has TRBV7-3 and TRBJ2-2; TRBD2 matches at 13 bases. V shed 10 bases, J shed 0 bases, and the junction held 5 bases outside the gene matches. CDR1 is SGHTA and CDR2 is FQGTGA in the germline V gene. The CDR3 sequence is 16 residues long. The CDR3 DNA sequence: TGTGCCACCCGGACTAGCGGGGGTTCGAACACCGGGGAGCTGTTTTTT. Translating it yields CATRTSGGSNTGELFF. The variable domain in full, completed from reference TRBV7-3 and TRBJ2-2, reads GAGVSQTPSNKVTEKGKYVELRCDPISGHTALYWYRQSLGQGPEFLIYFQGTGAADDSGLPNDRFFAVRPEGSVSTLKIQRTERGDSAVYLCATRTSGGSNTGELFFGEGSRLTVL.